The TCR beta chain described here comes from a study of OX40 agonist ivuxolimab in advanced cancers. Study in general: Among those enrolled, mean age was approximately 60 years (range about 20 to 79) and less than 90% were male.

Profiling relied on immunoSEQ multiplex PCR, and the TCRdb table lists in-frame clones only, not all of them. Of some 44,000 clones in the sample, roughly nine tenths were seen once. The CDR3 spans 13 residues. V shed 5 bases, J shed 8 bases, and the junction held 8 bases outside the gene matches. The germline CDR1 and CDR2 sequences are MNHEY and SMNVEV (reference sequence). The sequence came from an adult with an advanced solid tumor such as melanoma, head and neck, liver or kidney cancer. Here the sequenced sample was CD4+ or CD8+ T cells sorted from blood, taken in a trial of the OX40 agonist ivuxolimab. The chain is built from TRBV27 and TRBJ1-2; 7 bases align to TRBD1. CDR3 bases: TGTGCCAGCAGTCCAGACAGGGTTGGCGGCTACACCTTC. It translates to CASSPDRVGGYTF.